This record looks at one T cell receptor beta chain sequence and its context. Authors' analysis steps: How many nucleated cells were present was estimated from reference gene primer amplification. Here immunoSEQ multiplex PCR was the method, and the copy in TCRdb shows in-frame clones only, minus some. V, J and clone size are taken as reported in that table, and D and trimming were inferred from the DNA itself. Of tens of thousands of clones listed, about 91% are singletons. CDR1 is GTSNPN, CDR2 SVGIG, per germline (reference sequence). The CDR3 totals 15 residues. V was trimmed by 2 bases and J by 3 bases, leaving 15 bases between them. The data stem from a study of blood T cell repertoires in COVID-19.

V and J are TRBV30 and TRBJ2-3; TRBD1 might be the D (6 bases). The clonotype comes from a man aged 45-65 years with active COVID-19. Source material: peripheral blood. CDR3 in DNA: TGTGCCTGGAGTTTGTCGGTGGGGGCTACAGATACGCAGTATTTT. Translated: CAWSLSVGATDTQYF.